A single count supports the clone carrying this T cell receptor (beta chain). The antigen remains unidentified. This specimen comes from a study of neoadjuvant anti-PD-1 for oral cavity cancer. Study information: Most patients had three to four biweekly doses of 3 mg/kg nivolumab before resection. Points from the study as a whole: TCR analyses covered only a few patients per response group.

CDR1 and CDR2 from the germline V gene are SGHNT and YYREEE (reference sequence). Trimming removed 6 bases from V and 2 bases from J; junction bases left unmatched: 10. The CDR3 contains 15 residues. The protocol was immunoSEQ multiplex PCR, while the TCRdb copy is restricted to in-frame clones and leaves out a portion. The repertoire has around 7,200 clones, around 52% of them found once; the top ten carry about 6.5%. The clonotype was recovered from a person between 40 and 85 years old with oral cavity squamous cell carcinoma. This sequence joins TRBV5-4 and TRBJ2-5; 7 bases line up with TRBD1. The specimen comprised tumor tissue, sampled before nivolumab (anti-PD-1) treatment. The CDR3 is CASMLGTASQETQYF. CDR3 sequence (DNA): TGTGCCAGCATGCTTGGGACAGCTAGTCAAGAGACCCAGTACTTC.